The next 21 T cell receptor beta chains were all read from a single sample in a study of T-cell memory formation after mild COVID-19. TCRdb called the 5' RACE reads again in MiXCR, with one record for every CDR3 protein. Among just under 550,000 distinct CDR3 sequences listed, over 20% were seen once. Sequenced sample: PBMCs or a T cell subset sorted from them (not recorded which). These receptors were obtained from an adult woman who had mild COVID-19 (a few samples of this study predate the infection). Cell type and time point are not known.

The chain employs TRBV9 and TRBJ2-7; a possible D gene is TRBD1 (5 bases). This CDR3 comprises 14 residues. The V end was cut by 9 bases, the J end by 6 bases, with 22 bases between. The V gene's germline CDR1 is SGDLS and CDR2 YYNGEE. In DNA, the CDR3 is TGTGCCACCAACAACTCCAGGGTTTCGAGCGAGCAGTACTTC. Protein: CATNNSRVSSEQYF.

In the case of this clonotype: Without the conserved terminal phenylalanine or tryptophan, this CDR3 likely stems from a read error. The limits of the CDR3 on the DNA are not certain, so only TCRdb's listed CDR3 is given. The CDR3 sequence: CATYGQGDIL. This chain uses TRBV23-1 with TRBJ2-1; the listed D gene, TRBD1, was not tested against the DNA. TRBV23-1 is designated an ORF whose function remains uncertain. A total of 10 residues make up the CDR3, ends included.

The table lists this clonotype with many counts. V is TRBV5-4 and J is TRBJ2-7; 8 bases are shared with TRBD2. V was pared by 4 bases and J by 2 bases, with 2 bases of the junction left unmatched. The germline gives CDR1 SGHNT, CDR2 YYREEE (reference sequence). The CDR3 consists of 13 residues. The CDR3 coding sequence is TGTGCCAGCAGCCGGGGGGGAACCTACGAGCAGTACTTC. This encodes CASSRGGTYEQYF.

The V and J genes are TRBV5-1 and TRBJ1-3; D is uncertain. Germline V CDR1 and CDR2: SGHRS, YFSETQ. The CDR3 sequence is 15 residues long. Trimming took off 0 bases at V and 0 bases at J, with 7 bases between the two ends. The CDR3 nucleotides read TGCGCCAGCAGCTTGGAACGGAGCTCTGGAAACACCATATATTTT. The encoded protein is CASSLERSSGNTIYF.

This clonotype was counted only a few times. The chain links TRBV28 to TRBJ2-7, with D uncertain. CDR1 MDHEN and CDR2 SYDVKM come from the germline V gene. V lost 8 bases to trimming and J lost 0 bases, with 11 bases between them. This CDR3 region has 13 residues. The CDR3: CASGISLSYEQYF. The CDR3 DNA reads as TGTGCCAGCGGAATAAGTCTCTCCTACGAGCAGTACTTC.

Only a few counts were recorded for this clonotype. The chain links TRBV9 to TRBJ2-2, with D perhaps matching TRBD1 or TRBD2 (6 bases each). The germline V gene has CDR1 SGDLS and CDR2 YYNGEE. V dropped 0 bases and J dropped 7 bases, with 13 bases sitting between them. The CDR3 runs 15 residues. The CDR3, as DNA: TGTGCCAGCAGCGTAGCAACAGGGCGGGACGGGGAGCTGTTTTTT. Protein product: CASSVATGRDGELFF.

The DNA of the CDR3 is TGTGCCAGCAGCCGAGAGGCAGCGGCTGGAAACACCATATATTTT. Protein sequence: CASSREAAAGNTIYF. This sequence joins TRBV7-2 and TRBJ1-3; D unresolved. Germline V gene sequence: CDR1 SGHTA, CDR2 FQGNSA. Between the trimmed V and J ends, which lost 5 bases and 2 bases, there was a span of 13 bases. This CDR3 has 15 amino acids. Together with reference TRBV7-2 and TRBJ1-3, the CDR3 gives the full variable domain: GAGVSQSPSNKVTEKGKDVELRCDPISGHTALYWYRQSLGQGLEFLIYFQGNSAPDKSGLPSDRFSAERTGGSVSTLTIQRTQQEDSAVYLCASSREAAAGNTIYFGEGSWLTVV.

This clonotype has a handful of counts. This rearrangement joins TRBV12-3 or TRBV12-4 to TRBJ2-7; TRBD1 aligns across 9 bases. Losses at the gene ends were 6 bases for V and 4 bases for J; bases not matched to a gene: 7. The CDR3 extends over 14 amino acids. DNA for the CDR3: TGTGCCAGCAGGGACGGGACAGGGAATTACGAGCAGTACTTC. It codes for CASRDGTGNYEQYF.

DNA of the CDR3: TGTGCCAGCAGCGATCGGCTAGCGCGGGGGGGTATTGGTGGCTACACCTTC. Protein product: CASSDRLARGGIGGYTF. This sequence joins TRBV25-1 and TRBJ1-2; D perhaps matches TRBD1 (5 bases). The V end was cut by 6 bases, the J end by 7 bases, with 27 bases between. This CDR3 region has 17 residues. CDR1 MGHDK and CDR2 SYGVNS come from the germline V gene.

The chain carries TRBV15 and TRBJ2-2; the match to TRBD2 covers 7 bases. Per germline, CDR1 LNHNV and CDR2 YYDKDF (reference sequence). This CDR3 spans 19 amino acids. J was trimmed by 1 base and V by 0 bases; bases with no gene match: 11. In nucleotides, the CDR3 is TGTGCCACCAGCAGAGATCCTGTACTAGCGAGGGTGAACACCGGGGAGCTGTTTTTT. Its protein product is CATSRDPVLARVNTGELFF.

This clonotype has just a few counts. This chain joins TRBV19 and TRBJ2-3; 9 bases match TRBD2. The V and J ends lost 3 bases and 6 bases, in that order; junction bases with no gene match: 10. Germline CDR1 and CDR2: LNHDA and SQIVND (reference sequence). The CDR3 has 16 amino acids. This CDR3 is CASSIYLAGPGDTQYF. The CDR3 DNA is TGTGCCAGTAGTATCTACCTAGCGGGGCCCGGGGATACGCAGTATTTT.

This clonotype appeared a few times. V gene TRBV4-1 combines with J gene TRBJ1-1, with TRBD1 as a possible D gene (5 bases). CDR3 length: 15 amino acids. V was trimmed by 1 base and J by 6 bases, leaving 15 bases between them. CDR1 and CDR2 from the germline V gene are MGHRA and YSYEKL. The CDR3 sequence is CASSQGDLGIPEAFF. Written as DNA, the CDR3 is TGCGCCAGCAGCCAAGGGGACTTGGGGATCCCTGAAGCTTTCTTT.

V gene TRBV28 combines with J gene TRBJ1-1; D ambiguous. Germline CDR1 is MDHEN and CDR2 is SYDVKM. This CDR3 comprises 12 residues. Trimming removed 5 bases from V and 1 base from J, with 5 bases in between. For the CDR3, the DNA is TGTGCCAGCAGTCGGCCGAACACTGAAGCTTTCTTT. Its protein product is CASSRPNTEAFF.

The rearrangement joins TRBV28 to TRBJ2-7; TRBD2 might be the D (5 bases). V was shortened by 6 bases and J by 3 bases, with 12 bases between the two germline ends. CDR3 length: 13 residues. Germline loops: CDR1 MDHEN, CDR2 SYDVKM. Here the CDR3 reads CASRVGIVYEQYF. In DNA, the CDR3 is TGTGCCAGCAGGGTCGGGATAGTCTACGAGCAGTACTTC.

The V and J genes are TRBV27 and TRBJ1-2, with D tentatively TRBD1 (5 bases). V dropped 6 bases and J dropped 7 bases, with 12 bases sitting between them. Germline V gene data show CDR1 as MNHEY and CDR2 as SMNVEV (reference sequence). The CDR3 is 12 amino acids. CDR3 in amino acids: CASRGGVGGYTF. In nucleotides, the CDR3 is TGTGCCAGCAGGGGGGGAGTCGGTGGCTACACCTTC.

The V gene is TRBV30, the J gene TRBJ1-2; 8 nucleotides agree with TRBD1. After removal of 3 bases from V and 6 bases from J, the junction contained 3 bases not matched to a gene. From germline, CDR1 is GTSNPN and CDR2 SVGIG (reference sequence). The CDR3 has 12 residues. DNA of the CDR3: TGTGCCTGGAGGTCAGGGGGCCATGGCTACACCTTC. Protein product: CAWRSGGHGYTF.

This clonotype was recorded a few times. V is TRBV12-3 or TRBV12-4 and J is TRBJ2-2; no reliable D call. This CDR3 has 13 amino acids. The germline V and J ends were trimmed by 3 bases and 6 bases, with 8 bases remaining between them. CDR3 nucleotide sequence: TGTGCCAGCAGTTTTTTTTCCCCCGGGGAGCTGTTTTTT. Translation gives CASSFFSPGELFF.

The table lists this clonotype with a few counts. The chain uses TRBV11-2 and TRBJ1-4, with D perhaps TRBD1 (5 bases). The V and J ends lost 2 bases and 8 bases respectively, with 9 bases between them. The length of the CDR3 is 13 residues. Per the germline V gene, CDR1 is SGHAT and CDR2 is FQNNGV. In DNA form, the CDR3 reads TGTGCCAGCAGCTTATCAGGGACCGAAAAACTGTTTTTT. Its translation: CASSLSGTEKLFF.

This clonotype was seen more than once but under ten times. The chain recombines TRBV6-5 with TRBJ1-2; TRBD1 agrees at 7 bases. The CDR3 sequence is 13 residues long. Trimming removed 5 bases from V and 7 bases from J; junction bases left unmatched: 7. The germline V gene has CDR1 MNHEY and CDR2 SVGAGI. The CDR3 spells CASSTRTGRGYTF. Written as DNA, the CDR3 is TGTGCCAGCAGTACCCGGACAGGTCGTGGCTACACCTTC.

The chain joins TRBV7-2 to TRBJ1-3; a possible D gene is TRBD1 (6 bases). The length of the CDR3 is 14 residues. The germline gives CDR1 SGHTA, CDR2 FQGNSA. Trimming shortened V by 4 bases and J by 4 bases, and 11 bases separated the two germline ends. The CDR3 region is CASSSQGYGNTIYF. CDR3 coding DNA: TGTGCCAGCAGCTCCCAGGGGTACGGAAACACCATATATTTT.

The chain couples TRBV4-1 to TRBJ1-2, with 10 nucleotides matching TRBD1. With 1 base clipped from V and 6 bases from J, the junction kept 5 bases outside the gene matches. The CDR3 length is 15 residues. Germline V gene data show CDR1 as MGHRA and CDR2 as YSYEKL. This CDR3 is CASSQAPGQGDGYTF. CDR3 sequence (DNA): TGCGCCAGCAGCCAAGCCCCAGGACAGGGGGATGGCTACACCTTC.